A selection of T cell receptor beta chains follows, all from one sample in a study of control samples from healthy donors and cancer patients. Some clones are missing from TCRdb's copy, which holds only in-frame ones; the method was immunoSEQ multiplex PCR. The table has roughly 170,000 clones, roughly 92% seen once. Input material: blood. The receptors shown here come from a woman aged 18-35 years in good health. The CDR3 runs from the conserved cysteine through the conserved F or W. The D gene is left open where the match is weak. Some rows have no size entry. The others give once, few or many, or a class for an expanded clone.

CDR3 length,V gene,clone size,D gene,J gene,CDR3 DNA,CDR3 protein
18,TRBV13,-,TRBD1,TRBJ1-1,TGTGCCAGCAGCTTAGTAAAAGGACAGGGGGTGTGGAACACTGAAGCTTTCTTT,CASSLVKGQGVWNTEAFF
15,TRBV14,-,-,TRBJ1-6,TGTGCCAGCAGCCAGAGGGATCGGGCGAATTCACCCCTCCACTTT,CASSQRDRANSPLHF
14,TRBV6-5,-,-,TRBJ1-4,TGTGCCAGCAGTTACCGAGGGAATGGCGAAAAACTGTTTTTT,CASSYRGNGEKLFF
14,TRBV19,-,-,TRBJ2-3,TGTGCCAGTAGCTGGGATCTTAACACAGATACGCAGTATTTT,CASSWDLNTDTQYF
16,TRBV7-2,-,-,TRBJ2-6,TGTGCCAGCAGCTTTCAGGTGGGGACTGGGGCCAACGTCCTGACTTTC,CASSFQVGTGANVLTF
17,TRBV4-2,once,-,TRBJ2-1,TGTGCCAGCAGCCCGGGAGCAGGGGCGCACTCCTACAATGAGCAGTTCTTC,CASSPGAGAHSYNEQFF
14,TRBV4-2,-,-,TRBJ2-3,TGTGCCAGCAGCCAAGAGAGATCACCGGATACGCAGTATTTT,CASSQERSPDTQYF
16,TRBV18,-,TRBD1,TRBJ1-1,TGTGCCAGCTCACCATACGTAGGCCAGGGGGTCACTGAAGCTTTCTTT,CASSPYVGQGVTEAFF
17,TRBV28,-,TRBD1,TRBJ1-6,TGTGCCAGCAGTTTAGGGCCTGCAGGGGGCTATAATTCACCCCTCCACTTT,CASSLGPAGGYNSPLHF
15,TRBV7-8,-,-,TRBJ2-3,TGTGCCAGCAGACCCCATATTGACGATAGAGATACGCAGTATTTT,CASRPHIDDRDTQYF
15,TRBV3-1/TRBV3-2,once,TRBD1,TRBJ1-1,TGTGCCAGTAGCCTGAGACAGGGATTGGACACTGAAGCTTTCTTT,CASSLRQGLDTEAFF
18,TRBV5-6,-,-,TRBJ1-2,TGTGCCAGCAGCTTGAGCCCTAGGGGTTACAGATCTACCTATGGCTACACCTTC,CASSLSPRGYRSTYGYTF
17,TRBV19,-,-,TRBJ2-4,TGTGCCAGTACTCGGGCAGGGCAGGACTTTGCCAAAAACATTCAGTACTTC,CASTRAGQDFAKNIQYF
11,TRBV6-5,once,-,TRBJ1-1,TGTGCCAGCGGAATTAACACTGAAGCTTTCTTT,CASGINTEAFF
15,TRBV24-1,-,-,TRBJ2-1,TGTGCCACCAGTGGCACGGGGTCCTCCTACAATGAGCAGTTCTTC,CATSGTGSSYNEQFF
13,TRBV14,-,-,TRBJ1-5,TGTGCCAGCAGCCACGGTCCGAGGCAGCCCCAGCATTTT,CASSHGPRQPQHF
15,TRBV7-6,-,-,TRBJ1-4,TGTGCCAGCAGCTTAGTCCGGGCAGGGGTTGAAAAACTGTTTTTT,CASSLVRAGVEKLFF
14,TRBV5-1,-,-,TRBJ1-2,TGCGCCAGCAGCCGCTCGGTGGGGGGCAATGGCTACACCTTC,CASSRSVGGNGYTF
13,TRBV2,-,-,TRBJ1-1,TGTGCCAGCGGTAAAGGGACGAACACTGAAGCTTTCTTT,CASGKGTNTEAFF
13,TRBV12-3/TRBV12-4,-,-,TRBJ2-2,TGTGCCAGCAGTTACGAACCCACCGGGGAGCTGTTTTTT,CASSYEPTGELFF
13,TRBV5-1,-,-,TRBJ2-3,TGCGCCAGCAGCTATCCTAGCACAGATACGCAGTATTTT,CASSYPSTDTQYF
14,TRBV4-2,-,-,TRBJ2-7,TGTGCCAGCAGCCAAGAAGAGGATGTCTACGAGCAGTACTTC,CASSQEEDVYEQYF
15,TRBV9,-,-,TRBJ2-5,TGTGCCAGCAGCGTAGCTGGGGGTCGGGAAGAGACCCAGTACTTC,CASSVAGGREETQYF
12,TRBV7-3,-,-,TRBJ1-1,TGTGCCAGCATCCTTCAGAACACTGAAGCTTTCTTT,CASILQNTEAFF
18,TRBV19,-,TRBD1,TRBJ1-4,TGTGCCAGTAGTCATTTTGCCGGGACAGGGGGTTCTAATGAAAAACTGTTTTTT,CASSHFAGTGGSNEKLFF
13,TRBV28,-,-,TRBJ2-7,TGTGCCACCCAGAGCCTATTCTCCTACGAGCAGTACTTC,CATQSLFSYEQYF
16,TRBV4-1,once,TRBD1,TRBJ1-3,TGCGCCAGCAGCCAAAGGACAGGGCTCTCTGGAAACACCATATATTTT,CASSQRTGLSGNTIYF
16,TRBV19,-,-,TRBJ2-7,TGTGCCAGTAGTGAGGGACACGGGGCTTACTCCTACGAGCAGTACTTC,CASSEGHGAYSYEQYF
11,TRBV12-3/TRBV12-4,-,-,TRBJ1-2,TGTGCCAGCAGTTTGAGTTCCGGCTACACCTTC,CASSLSSGYTF
16,TRBV5-1,many,-,TRBJ2-2,TGCGCCAGCAGCTTGGTTCCCGGGGCGGTCGCCGGGGAGCTGTTTTTT,CASSLVPGAVAGELFF
14,TRBV19,-,TRBD1,TRBJ2-7,TGTGCCAGTAGTATGGACAGGCTCTCCAACGAGCAGTACTTC,CASSMDRLSNEQYF
15,TRBV11-2,-,-,TRBJ1-4,TGTGCCAGCAGCCCGAGCGGGTGGTTTAATGAAAAACTGTTTTTT,CASSPSGWFNEKLFF
17,TRBV27,-,TRBD2,TRBJ2-6,TGTGCCAGCAGTAGTGCGGGGGGGACCTCTGGGGCCAACGTCCTGACTTTC,CASSSAGGTSGANVLTF
14,TRBV6-5,-,-,TRBJ2-7,TGTGCCAGCAGTTACGACAGAAGGGGTCGGGAGCAGTACTTC,CASSYDRRGREQYF
16,TRBV7-7,-,-,TRBJ2-2,TGTGCTAGCAGCTTACGGTTCGGGACTAACACCGGGGAGCTGTTTTTT,CASSLRFGTNTGELFF
13,TRBV18,-,-,TRBJ2-5,TGTGCCAGCTCACCCAAATCAGGAGAGACCCAGTACTTC,CASSPKSGETQYF
13,TRBV24-1,-,-,TRBJ2-1,TGTGCCACCAGTGATGAAGGAAGGGATGAGCAGTTCTTC,CATSDEGRDEQFF
15,TRBV2,-,TRBD1,TRBJ2-3,TGTGCCAGCAGTGAAGAAGGGACAGCTACAGATACGCAGTATTTT,CASSEEGTATDTQYF
15,TRBV4-3,-,-,TRBJ1-2,TGCGCCAGCAGCCAAGATCCCCAGGATAACTATGGCTACACCTTC,CASSQDPQDNYGYTF
14,TRBV14,-,-,TRBJ1-2,TGTGCCAGCAGCCACGCTGGCACGGTCTATGGCTACACCTTC,CASSHAGTVYGYTF
15,TRBV4-1,-,-,TRBJ2-7,TGCGCCAGCAGCCAAGGGTTTTCCTCTACCTACGAGCAGTACTTC,CASSQGFSSTYEQYF